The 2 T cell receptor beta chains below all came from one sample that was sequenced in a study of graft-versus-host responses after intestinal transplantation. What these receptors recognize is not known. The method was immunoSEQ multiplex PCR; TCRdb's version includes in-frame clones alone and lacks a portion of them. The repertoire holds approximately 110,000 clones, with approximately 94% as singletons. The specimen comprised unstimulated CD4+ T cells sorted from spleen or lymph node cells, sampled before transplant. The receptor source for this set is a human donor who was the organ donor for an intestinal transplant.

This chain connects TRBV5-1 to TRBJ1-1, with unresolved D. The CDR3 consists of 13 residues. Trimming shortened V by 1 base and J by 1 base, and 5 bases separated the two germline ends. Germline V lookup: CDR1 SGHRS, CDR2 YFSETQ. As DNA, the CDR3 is TGCGCCAGCAGCTTGTCCTCGAACACTGAAGCTTTCTTT. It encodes CASSLSSNTEAFF.

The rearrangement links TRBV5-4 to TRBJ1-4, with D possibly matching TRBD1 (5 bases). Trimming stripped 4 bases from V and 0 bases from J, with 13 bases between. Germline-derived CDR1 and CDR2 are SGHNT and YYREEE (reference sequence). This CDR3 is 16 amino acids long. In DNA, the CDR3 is TGTGCCAGCAGCCAAGGAACGGGGGCAACTAATGAAAAACTGTTTTTT. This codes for CASSQGTGATNEKLFF.